These 15 T cell receptor beta chains share one sample of origin, sequenced in a study of Tregs in tolerant kidney transplant recipients. Generated by immunoSEQ multiplex PCR, the TCRdb table keeps only in-frame clones and is missing some. The sample includes under 300,000 clones, about 86% of them seen just once. The sample comprised CD4+ T cells from blood. These receptors came from a human donor in good health.

The chain has TRBV5-1 and TRBJ2-2, with TRBD2 as a possible D gene (6 bases). CDR1 and CDR2 (germline): SGHRS, YFSETQ. This CDR3 is 18 amino acids long. Trimming removed 2 bases from V and 6 bases from J, with 23 bases in between. CDR3 amino acids: CASSFRGGGTGIAGELFF. DNA of the CDR3: TGCGCCAGCAGCTTCCGCGGAGGCGGGACTGGAATAGCCGGGGAGCTGTTTTTT.

The chain links TRBV7-2 to TRBJ1-2, with D possibly being TRBD1 (6 bases). Germline CDR1 is SGHTA and CDR2 is FQGNSA. Trimming left V 0 bases short and J 4 bases short, with 6 bases between. The CDR3 loop spans 13 amino acids. The CDR3 DNA sequence: TGTGCCAGCAGCTTAGCGACAGGCTATGGCTACACCTTC. It encodes CASSLATGYGYTF.

In this sample, this clone turned up a few times. V and J are TRBV21-1 and TRBJ1-2. TRBV21-1 is a listed pseudogene. The CDR3 covers 15 residues. DNA of the CDR3: TGTGCCAGCAGCAAAAGGGGGGAGGGGAACTATGGCTACACCTTC. Residues: CASSKRGEGNYGYTF.

The chain carries TRBV19 and TRBJ2-7; D may be TRBD1 or TRBD2 (5 bases each). CDR1 is LNHDA and CDR2 is SQIVND in the germline V gene (reference sequence). This CDR3 has 15 residues. The V and J ends lost 3 bases and 0 bases respectively, with 12 bases between them. The CDR3 DNA reads TGTGCCAGTAGTATTAAGGGACCGACCTCCTACGAGCAGTACTTC. Its translation is CASSIKGPTSYEQYF.

For this clone: Other nucleotide sequences from this sample produce the same CDR3. This chain connects TRBV18 to TRBJ2-3; D call uncertain. Germline loops: CDR1 KGHSH, CDR2 LQKENI. The CDR3 is 14 amino acids. The V gene lost 2 bases and the J gene lost 0 bases, with 6 bases spanning the gap. The CDR3 loop is CASSPGLSTDTQYF. CDR3 DNA: TGTGCCAGCTCACCAGGTCTAAGCACAGATACGCAGTATTTT.

This chain uses TRBV27 with TRBJ1-2; perhaps TRBD1 as D (5 bases). The germline V gene has CDR1 MNHEY and CDR2 SMNVEV (reference sequence). The germline V and J ends were trimmed by 0 bases and 6 bases, with 11 bases remaining between them. This CDR3 contains 14 residues. The CDR3 is CASSLSGGGNGYTF. The CDR3 coding sequence is TGTGCCAGCAGTTTATCCGGGGGAGGTAATGGCTACACCTTC.

The rearrangement joins TRBV5-1 to TRBJ1-4; D possibly corresponds to TRBD1 (6 bases). V gave up 5 bases and J gave up 0 bases, with 14 bases separating them. Germline-derived CDR1 and CDR2 are SGHRS and YFSETQ. The CDR3 spans 16 residues. CDR3 in amino acids: CASSRTGSATNEKLFF. In nucleotides, the CDR3 is TGCGCCAGCAGTCGTACAGGGAGCGCAACTAATGAAAAACTGTTTTTT.

This clone was detected only once. This chain joins TRBV4-2 and TRBJ2-1, with 10 bases lining up with TRBD2. This CDR3 is 17 amino acids long. Trimming cost V 0 bases and J 6 bases; bases outside gene matches: 8. From germline, CDR1 is LGHNA and CDR2 YNFKEQ. CDR3 nucleotide sequence: TGTGCCAGCAGCCAAGAGGCTAGCGGGAGCGGTTTCAATGAGCAGTTCTTC. This encodes CASSQEASGSGFNEQFF.

The chain recombines TRBV5-1 with TRBJ1-1; 8 bases are shared with TRBD1. This CDR3 contains 13 residues. Germline CDR1 and CDR2: SGHRS and YFSETQ. V lost 4 bases and J lost 11; bases outside the gene matches: 10. As DNA, the CDR3 is TGCGCCAGCAGCGTGACAGGGGTTCAGTATGCTTTCTTT. This translates into CASSVTGVQYAFF.

The chain recombines TRBV7-8 with TRBJ2-3; D is unclear. V was clipped by 5 bases and J by 2 bases, with 5 bases between them. The CDR3 sequence is 12 residues long. The V gene's germline CDR1 is SGHVS and CDR2 FQNEAQ. The CDR3 region is CASSRNTDTQYF. For the CDR3, the DNA is TGTGCCAGCAGCCGGAACACAGATACGCAGTATTTT.

About this clone itself: A read error may account for a junction end that differs from germline. V usage is TRBV15 and J usage is TRBJ1-5; 7 positions match TRBD1. The CDR3 loop spans 16 amino acids. Looked up from germline, CDR1 is LNHNV and CDR2 is YYDKDF (reference sequence). CDR3 region: CSTSRAPGQSNQPQHF. CDR3 DNA sequence: TGTTCCACCAGCAGAGCCCCGGGACAGAGCAATCAGCCCCAGCATTTT.

To note about this clone: The germline gene is not matched at one end of the junction; a read error may be the cause. The chain has TRBV7-7 and TRBJ1-1; D unclear. The germline V gene has CDR1 SSHAT and CDR2 FNYEAQ (reference sequence). This CDR3 comprises 15 residues. CDR3 in DNA: TGTGCTAGCAGCTTAACAGTACAGCGGAACACTGAAGCTTTCTTT. It yields the protein CASSLTVQRNTEAFF.

V gene TRBV6-6 combines with J gene TRBJ1-3, with 7 bases lining up with TRBD1. The CDR3 is 16 residues long. The ends lost 3 bases at V and 6 bases at J; junction bases unmatched: 11. Germline V gene data show CDR1 as MNHNY and CDR2 as SVGAGI (reference sequence). This CDR3 reads CASSYLLGQVANTIYF. In DNA form, the CDR3 reads TGTGCCAGCAGTTATCTCCTTGGACAGGTGGCAAACACCATATATTTT.

The V and J genes are TRBV10-3 and TRBJ2-3, with 8 nucleotides matching TRBD2. After removal of 10 bases from V and 1 base from J, the junction contained 7 bases not matched to a gene. The germline CDR1 and CDR2 sequences are ENHRY and SYGVKD. CDR3 length: 14 amino acids. CDR3 coding DNA: TGTGCCACCGGGGGTAGCGGGGGCACAGATACGCAGTATTTT. Its protein product is CATGGSGGTDTQYF.

The J gene is TRBJ2-2, the V gene TRBV6-6, with D unresolved. The CDR3 is made up of 15 amino acids. V lost 2 bases and J lost 1, with 8 bases in between. Per the germline V gene, CDR1 is MNHNY and CDR2 is SVGAGI (reference sequence). The CDR3 here is CASSYARRNTGELFF. The DNA of the CDR3 is TGTGCCAGCAGTTACGCCAGGAGGAACACCGGGGAGCTGTTTTTT.